Each of the 10 T cell receptor beta chains below was sequenced from the same sample in a study of tumor T cells in aggressive B-cell lymphoma. Measured with immunoSEQ multiplex PCR; TCRdb has only the in-frame clones, and not every one. The sample has about 6,600 clones, approximately 86% seen once. The source material was tumor tissue. Receptors were obtained from an adult with diffuse large B cell lymphoma. Some clones in this sample may be carry-over from other donors' samples.

This chain joins TRBV18 and TRBJ2-2; D call uncertain. This CDR3 spans 17 amino acids. V lost 0 bases and J lost 1, with 12 bases in between. Germline lookup yields CDR1 KGHSH and CDR2 LQKENI. This CDR3 is CASSPPNWALNTGELFF. The CDR3 DNA is TGTGCCAGCTCACCACCGAATTGGGCCTTGAACACCGGGGAGCTGTTTTTT.

J is TRBJ2-7 and V is TRBV4-3; 7 positions match TRBD2. The V and J ends lost 0 bases and 3 bases, in that order; junction bases with no gene match: 11. This CDR3 comprises 17 residues. Germline values: CDR1 LGHNA, CDR2 YSLEER. The CDR3 loop is CASSQDPPGAGVYEQYF. The CDR3 DNA reads TGCGCCAGCAGCCAAGATCCCCCCGGGGCGGGGGTCTACGAGCAGTACTTC.

This clone was seen once. The rearrangement uses TRBV4-3 and TRBJ2-3; tentative D call: TRBD2 (5 bases). The CDR3 totals 19 residues. The germline V gene has CDR1 LGHNA and CDR2 YSLEER. Trimming cost V 0 bases and J 0 bases, with 19 bases left between them. This CDR3 is CASSQDPVGATSSTDTQYF. In nucleotides, the CDR3 is TGCGCCAGCAGCCAAGACCCAGTGGGAGCTACCTCTAGCACAGATACGCAGTATTTT.

This clone was observed a single time. The rearrangement uses TRBV19 and TRBJ2-7; the D gene is possibly TRBD2 (5 bases). This CDR3 region has 17 residues. Germline V CDR1 and CDR2: LNHDA, SQIVND (reference sequence). The ends were cut back, 1 base at V and 5 bases at J, with 21 bases in the middle. The CDR3 DNA reads TGTGCCAGTAGTATAGGATCGTTCGGGGATTGGAGTCACGAGCAGTACTTC. It yields the protein CASSIGSFGDWSHEQYF.

The chain joins TRBV11-2 to TRBJ1-2; D uncertain. The germline V gene encodes CDR1 SGHAT and CDR2 FQNNGV. V lost 0 bases, J lost 8 bases, and 7 bases lay in between. The CDR3 has 12 amino acids. For the CDR3, the DNA is TGTGCCAGCAGCTTAGATCCCGGGGGCTACACCTTC. As protein: CASSLDPGGYTF.

As to this clone: One junction end does not reproduce the germline sequence, and a read error may be involved. J is TRBJ1-1 and V is TRBV7-7; weak D call: TRBD1 (5 bases). The CDR3 loop spans 20 amino acids. Germline lookup yields CDR1 SSHAT and CDR2 FNYEAQ (reference sequence). The CDR3 reads CASSLIMDPKPGLMNTEAFF. The DNA for the CDR3 is TGTGCTAGCAGCCTCATTATGGACCCTAAACCGGGACTCATGAACACTGAAGCTTTCTTT.

The rearrangement joins TRBV7-2 to TRBJ2-7; 8 bases fit TRBD2. Germline CDR1 and CDR2: SGHTA and FQGNSA. Germline trimming cut 4 bases from V and 3 bases from J; bases unmatched to any gene: 8. The CDR3 has 15 amino acids. CDR3 DNA: TGTGCCAGCAGCTCCACTCGGGGGGGACACTACGAGCAGTACTTC. Its protein is CASSSTRGGHYEQYF.

The J gene is TRBJ2-5, the V gene TRBV11-2; TRBD1 matches 12 bases. Germline values: CDR1 SGHAT, CDR2 FQNNGV. V gave up 6 bases and J gave up 4 bases; unmatched junction bases: 6. The CDR3 length is 15 residues. In DNA, the CDR3 is TGTGCCAGCAGATACAGGGACAGGGGGCCAGAGACCCAGTACTTC. Translating it yields CASRYRDRGPETQYF. The full variable domain, rest sourced from reference TRBV11-2 and TRBJ2-5, is EAGVAQSPRYKIIEKRQSVAFWCNPISGHATLYWYQQILGQGPKLLIQFQNNGVVDDSQLPKDRFSAERLKGVDSTLKIQPAKLEDSAVYLCASRYRDRGPETQYFGPGTRLLVL.

The rearrangement joins TRBV7-9 to TRBJ2-7; 8 bases are a match to TRBD1. The trim removed 1 base at V and 0 bases at J, leaving 2 bases unmatched. The length of the CDR3 is 15 residues. CDR1 and CDR2 from the germline V gene are SEHNR and FQNEAQ (reference sequence). The CDR3 protein is CASSLDRGDSYEQYF. The CDR3 DNA reads TGTGCCAGCAGCTTAGACAGGGGGGACTCCTACGAGCAGTACTTC.

The chain carries TRBV29-1 and TRBJ2-3; TRBD2 matches 9 bases. J was trimmed by 0 bases and V by 4 bases; bases with no gene match: 5. The length of the CDR3 is 15 residues. Germline V gene lookup returns CDR1 SQVTM and CDR2 ANQGSEA. The chain's CDR3 is CSVVIAGGSTDTQYF. The DNA for the CDR3 is TGCAGCGTTGTAATTGCGGGGGGGAGCACAGATACGCAGTATTTT.